Described below is a single T cell receptor (beta chain) sequence and its context. Its antigen is not identified. The data stem from a study of T cell responses to AZD1222 COVID-19 vaccine. Findings and limits, study-wide: The peak T cell response came first, and repertoires were sampled only after it. Reportedly, close to half of spike-specific TCRs are directed against unmutated variant regions. Two doses of AZD1222 preceded a rise in Spike-specific TCR breadth and depth.

Trimming stripped 3 bases from V and 3 bases from J, with 8 bases between. The CDR3 extends over 13 amino acids. Germline CDR1 SNHLY, CDR2 FYNNEI. Sequencing used immunoSEQ multiplex PCR; TCRdb keeps in-frame clones, though not all of them. The sample includes under 200,000 clones, around 94% of them seen just once. The sample here was peripheral blood, taken on day 0 of AZD1222 vaccination. This chain uses TRBV2 with TRBJ1-2; D gene uncertain. The TCR originated in an adult in good health. The CDR3 DNA follows: TGTGCCAGCAGTGACCAGACGGACTATGGCTACACCTTC. Translated: CASSDQTDYGYTF.